This is a list of T cell receptor beta chains from one sample in a study of regulatory T cells in long-lasting Graves disease. One entry per CDR3 protein, called by TCRdb with MiXCR from the multiplex PCR reads. The sample includes around 500,000 distinct CDR3 sequences, around 16% of them seen just once. These records were also assigned to another study, of T cells in Graves' hyperthyroidism and ophthalmopathy.

The sequences come from peripheral blood mononuclear cells (PBMCs), collected at new diagnosis, from a patient treated with antithyroid drugs. All receptors come from a woman in her forties or fifties with Graves disease. CDR3s include the opening cysteine and the closing phenylalanine or tryptophan. D genes are given only for firm matches. Size tells how often a clone was seen (once, few, many) or the class of an expanded clone, and some rows leave it out.

D	V	size	J	DNA	CDR3
TRBD2	TRBV12-3/TRBV12-4	many	TRBJ2-1	TGTGCCAGCAGCCAAGGGACTAGCGGGTCGACTGAGCAGTTCTTC	CASSQGTSGSTEQFF
TRBD1	TRBV7-2	many	TRBJ2-5	TGTGCCAGCAGCGACGACAGGGGCGAGAATCCGGAGACCCAGTACTTC	CASSDDRGENPETQYF
TRBD1	TRBV7-9	-	TRBJ2-5	TGTGCCAGCAGCTTTGGAACAGGGGGCGAGGAGACCCAGTACTTC	CASSFGTGGEETQYF
TRBD1	TRBV18	-	TRBJ1-1	TGTGCCAGCTCTCACTCGACAGGGGACCTGAACACTGAAGCTTTCTTT	CASSHSTGDLNTEAFF
-	TRBV12-3/TRBV12-4	-	TRBJ2-3	TGTGCCAGCAGCTTCCACGGGGGCACAGATACGCAGTATTTT	CASSFHGGTDTQYF
-	TRBV18	-	TRBJ2-5	TGTGCCAGCTCCGGGGCCATCCAAGAGACCCAGTACTTC	CASSGAIQETQYF
TRBD1	TRBV28	many	TRBJ2-1	TGTGCCAGCAGTCCTGACAGGGTGCCAGGCAATGAGCAGTTCTTC	CASSPDRVPGNEQFF
-	TRBV12-3/TRBV12-4	many	TRBJ1-2	TGTGCCAGCAGTTTAAACAGGAGGTACTATGGCTACACCTTC	CASSLNRRYYGYTF
-	TRBV2	few	TRBJ2-3	TGTGCCGCCGGGACCCTCACAGATACGCAGTATTTT	CAAGTLTDTQYF
TRBD2	TRBV12-3/TRBV12-4	many	TRBJ2-1	TGTGCCAGCAGTCAAGCTAGCGGGGGGAAGCAGTTCTTC	CASSQASGGKQFF
-	TRBV12-5	-	TRBJ1-2	TGTGCTAGTAGTTTGGTAGGGGGGGCGGGCGGCTACACCTTC	CASSLVGGAGGYTF
-	TRBV5-4	-	TRBJ1-2	TGTGCCAGCAGCCCCGGGGGCAGGCAAAACTATGGCTACACCTTC	CASSPGGRQNYGYTF
-	TRBV29-1	few	TRBJ1-1	TGCAGCGCCGGTGACGGGGTGGGTACTGAAGCTTTCTTT	CSAGDGVGTEAFF
TRBD1	TRBV29-1	-	TRBJ2-7	TGCAGCGTTGCGATTGAGGGACAGAAGTACTTC	CSVAIEGQKYF
-	TRBV7-2	many	TRBJ2-1	TGTGCCAGCAGCAGACGGGACAACTCCTACAATGAGCAGTTCTTC	CASSRRDNSYNEQFF
-	TRBV28	many	TRBJ2-3	TGTGCCAGCAGAGGGAGCGGGTACCCATCTGGAGATACGCAGTATTTT	CASRGSGYPSGDTQYF
-	TRBV12-3/TRBV12-4	many	TRBJ1-5	TGTGCCAGCAGCCTCGTAGAGTATAGCAATCAGCCCCAGCATTTT	CASSLVEYSNQPQHF
-	TRBV7-9	-	TRBJ2-2	TGTGCCAGCAGCTTTGGGGGGCGAGGGGAGCTGTTTTTT	CASSFGGRGELFF
-	TRBV19	-	TRBJ2-5	TGTGCCAGTAGTATAACGGGCCGACGCCCGGAGAGGGGCGGGGAGACCCAGTACTTC	CASSITGRRPERGGETQYF
-	TRBV2	few	TRBJ2-5	TGTGCCAGCAGTGAAGCGGGGGTGCTGGACCAGTACTTC	CASSEAGVLDQYF
-	TRBV12-5	few	TRBJ1-4	TGTGCTAGTGGTTTGTCCTCCCAATATGAAAAACTGTTTTTT	CASGLSSQYEKLFF
-	TRBV3-1	many	TRBJ2-1	TGTGCCAGCAGCCCTACGAGCGGGTCCTACAATGAGCAGTTCTTC	CASSPTSGSYNEQFF
TRBD1	TRBV2	many	TRBJ1-2	TGTGCCAGCAGCGTCGGGACAGCAAATAACTATGGCTACACCTTC	CASSVGTANNYGYTF
-	TRBV6-5	many	TRBJ1-4	TGTGCCAGCAGTTACTCGAGAGGGAGGGGGAATGAAAAACTGTTTTTT	CASSYSRGRGNEKLFF
-	TRBV29-1	many	TRBJ2-1	TGCAGCGTGGAGGGGGATGCGGGGAGCTCCTACAATGAGCAGTTCTTC	CSVEGDAGSSYNEQFF
-	TRBV2	-	TRBJ1-1	TGTGCCAGCATCCTTATGGGGAACACTGAAGCTTTCTTT	CASILMGNTEAFF
TRBD1	TRBV6-1	few	TRBJ1-2	TGTGCCAGCACTCCAACCAGGGACAGCACTGAGGCCACCTTC	CASTPTRDSTEATF
-	TRBV12-3/TRBV12-4	-	TRBJ2-1	TGTGCCAGCAGTCCTAGGGGGGGAAGGCACAATGAGCAGTTCTTC	CASSPRGGRHNEQFF
TRBD1	TRBV30	many	TRBJ2-3	TGTGCCTGGAGTGTCGGGACAGCGATAACAGATACGCAGTATTTT	CAWSVGTAITDTQYF
-	TRBV18	many	TRBJ1-2	TGTGCCAGCTCACCTGGGCAGGGAGGCGTCTATGGCTACACCTTC	CASSPGQGGVYGYTF
-	TRBV25-1	-	TRBJ1-2	TGTGCCAGCAGTGAACGAAACAGCTATGGCTACACCTTC	CASSERNSYGYTF
TRBD2	TRBV2	many	TRBJ2-1	TGTGCCAGCAGAGTTCCGGGACTAGCAATCAATGAGCAGTTCTTC	CASRVPGLAINEQFF
-	TRBV6-1	few	TRBJ1-5	TGTGCCAGCAGTCAGTTCACGAGCAATCAGCCCCAGCATTTT	CASSQFTSNQPQHF
-	TRBV12-3/TRBV12-4	many	TRBJ2-3	TGTGCCAGCAGTTCGACTAGACGCACAGATACGCAGTATTTT	CASSSTRRTDTQYF
-	TRBV20-1	many	TRBJ1-1	TGCAGTGCTAGAGATCAGGCTGTCGCTGAAGCTTTCTTT	CSARDQAVAEAFF
-	TRBV6-1	many	TRBJ1-6	TGTGCCAGCAGCCGTGGGCAGACTATAGCCCTCCACTTT	CASSRGQTIALHF
TRBD2	TRBV3-1	many	TRBJ2-1	TGTGCCAGCAGCACTAGCGGGGGGGCCTATGAGCAGTTCTTC	CASSTSGGAYEQFF